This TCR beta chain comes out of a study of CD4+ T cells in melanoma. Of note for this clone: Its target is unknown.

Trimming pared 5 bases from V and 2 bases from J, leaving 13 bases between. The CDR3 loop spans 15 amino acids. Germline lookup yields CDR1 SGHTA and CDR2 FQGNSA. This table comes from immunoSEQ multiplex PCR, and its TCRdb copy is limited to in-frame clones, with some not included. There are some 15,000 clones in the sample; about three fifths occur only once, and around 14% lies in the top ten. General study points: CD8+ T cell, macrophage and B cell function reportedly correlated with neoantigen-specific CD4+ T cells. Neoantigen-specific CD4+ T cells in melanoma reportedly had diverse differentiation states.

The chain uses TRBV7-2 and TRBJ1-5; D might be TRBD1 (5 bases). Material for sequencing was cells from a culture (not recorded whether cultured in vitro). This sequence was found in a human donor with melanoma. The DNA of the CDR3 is TGTGCCAGCAGCCCCTGGGGGTCGGGCAATCAGCCCCAGCATTTT. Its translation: CASSPWGSGNQPQHF.